This section outlines one T cell receptor (beta chain) sequence together with its context. TCRdb reanalyzed the 5' RACE reads and collapses them to one entry per CDR3 protein, without DNA. Across about 300,000 distinct CDR3 sequences, the top ten clones capture about 5% of the sample. The sample originates from a study of monozygotic twins with inflammatory bowel disease. The germline V gene has CDR1 MNHEY and CDR2 SVGAGI. This CDR3 region has 15 residues. The genes are TRBV6-5 and TRBJ2-1; checking the TCRdb D call of TRBD1 is not possible without DNA. The sequence was obtained from a human donor with ulcerative colitis or Crohn's disease, or a healthy co-twin of an affected twin (not recorded which). Sequences were obtained from blood. CDR3 sequence reads: CASSYLPGQSNEQFF.